This TCR beta chain was recovered during a study of PD-1 blockade in classical Hodgkin lymphoma. Across the whole study: Nivolumab was administered to patients intravenously at 3 mg/kg every 2 weeks. Study-wide points: Exclusion applied to patients who initiated nivolumab less than 1 year following ASCT.

Trimming shortened V by 1 base and J by 5 bases, and 11 bases separated the two germline ends. CDR3 size: 15 residues. CDR1 is SGHAT and CDR2 is FQNNGV in the germline V gene. Each patient relapsed following autologous stem cell transplantation, and prior brentuximab vedotin exposure differed. Complete response, partial response or progressive disease constituted the best response categories observed. Sequencing used immunoSEQ multiplex PCR; TCRdb keeps in-frame clones, though not all of them. The data contain about 20,000 clones, around 69% of them seen just once; the ten biggest clones take up around 24%. As to this clone: Its cognate antigen is unknown.

The chain employs TRBV11-2 and TRBJ2-2; TRBD2 might be the D (6 bases). The sequence was collected from a human donor with classical Hodgkin lymphoma. Material: peripheral blood mononuclear cells (PBMCs), obtained before the second cycle of nivolumab. The CDR3 bases are TGTGCCAGCAGCTTAGGGCTAGCGATGACCGGGGAGCTGTTTTTT. This sequence encodes CASSLGLAMTGELFF.